One and the same sample provided the 25 T cell receptor beta chains below, sequenced in a study of early T cells in non-severe SARS-CoV-2 infection. TCRdb processed the 5' RACE reads anew with MiXCR; each CDR3 protein has one entry. This table has roughly 29,000 distinct CDR3 sequences, roughly 3% appearing once. Sequencing was performed on whole blood. Receptors were obtained from an adult who was a healthcare worker with PCR-confirmed SARS-CoV-2 infection or an uninfected control (not recorded which).

By its share, this clonotype is medium-sized. The chain is built from TRBV6-1 and TRBJ2-7; 8 bases match TRBD1. V was clipped by 10 bases and J by 1 base; unmatched bases: 12. The CDR3 runs 15 residues. Germline CDR1 and CDR2: MNHNS and SASEGT. CDR3 in amino acids: CATHRGQGESYEQYV. CDR3 DNA: TGTGCCACCCACCGAGGACAGGGAGAATCCTACGAGCAGTACGTC.

At least ten counts were recorded for this clonotype. This chain links TRBV6-4 with TRBJ2-2; D may be TRBD2 (6 bases). Germline values: CDR1 MRHNA, CDR2 SNTAGT. Trimming shortened V by 6 bases and J by 4 bases, and 15 bases separated the two germline ends. The CDR3 consists of 15 residues. The CDR3 DNA reads TGTGCCAGCAGCTCGCAGGGTAGCGGCACCGGGGAGCTGTTTTTT. As protein: CASSSQGSGTGELFF.

This clonotype was seen ten or more times. This chain's CDR3 is CASSSPNLAGGPETQYF. CDR3 DNA: TGTGCCAGCAGTTCACCGAACCTAGCGGGGGGGCCCGAGACCCAGTACTTC. The J gene is TRBJ2-5, the V gene TRBV27; 12 positions agree with TRBD2. The CDR3 contains 17 residues. J was trimmed by 5 bases and V by 4 bases; bases with no gene match: 11. In germline, CDR1 is MNHEY, CDR2 SMNVEV (reference sequence).

This clonotype showed up just a few times. This chain joins TRBV5-6 and TRBJ1-5; no firm D call. CDR3 length equals 14 residues. From germline, CDR1 is SGHDT and CDR2 YYEEEE. With 0 bases removed from V and 2 bases from J, the gap between germline ends came to 6 bases. The CDR3 DNA reads as TGTGCCAGCAGCTTGGGGGCAGGCAATCAGCCCCAGCATTTT. Translating it yields CASSLGAGNQPQHF.

Note on this clonotype: A much larger clone differs from this one at a single base, so this may be a read error. The gene calls are TRBV5-1 and TRBJ2-3; the D call may be TRBD1 or TRBD2 (5 bases each). Trimming took 0 bases from V and 0 from J, leaving 11 bases between them. The V gene's germline CDR1 is SGHRS and CDR2 YFSETQ. CDR3 length: 16 residues. The CDR3 DNA follows: TGCGCCAGCAGCTTGGGGAGGCGGACAAGCACAGATACGCAGTATTTT. Translation gives CASSLGRRTSTDTQYF.

This clonotype was seen a handful of times. This chain uses TRBV4-2 with TRBJ2-1; TRBD1 might be the D (7 bases). This CDR3 has 19 amino acids. Trimming cost V 0 bases and J 1 base, with 19 bases left between them. Germline CDR1 and CDR2: LGHNA and YNFKEQ. DNA of the CDR3: TGTGCCAGCAGCCAAGAAGCCCCCAGGGGGGCCGGGTCCTACAATGAGCAGTTCTTC. Translating it yields CASSQEAPRGAGSYNEQFF.

This clonotype was observed at least ten times. The V and J genes are TRBV3-1 and TRBJ1-2; D is possibly TRBD1 (5 bases). Between the trimmed V and J ends, which lost 0 bases and 7 bases, there was a span of 12 bases. CDR3 length: 14 amino acids. Germline loops: CDR1 LGHDT, CDR2 YNNKEL (reference sequence). CDR3 sequence: CASSQEDKRGGYTF. CDR3 nucleotide sequence: TGTGCCAGCAGCCAAGAAGACAAAAGGGGTGGCTACACCTTC.

This sequence joins TRBV7-9 and TRBJ2-7, with no clear D. CDR1 is SEHNR, CDR2 FQNEAQ, per germline (reference sequence). V was shortened by 5 bases and J by 0 bases, with 5 bases between the two germline ends. The CDR3 extends over 12 amino acids. The CDR3 DNA follows: TGTGCCAGCAGCCGCAGCTCCTACGAGCAGTACGTC. Its translation: CASSRSSYEQYV.

There are many counts of this clonotype. The rearrangement joins TRBV29-1 to TRBJ1-5; a weak D match, TRBD1 (6 bases). With 5 bases removed from V and 7 bases from J, the gap between germline ends came to 15 bases. This CDR3 is 13 amino acids long. Germline V lookup: CDR1 SQVTM, CDR2 ANQGSEA. The CDR3 protein is CSVIYRVGQPQHF. Here the CDR3 DNA reads TGCAGCGTTATCTACAGGGTAGGGCAGCCCCAGCATTTT.

There are many counts of this clonotype. The chain uses TRBV7-6 and TRBJ2-7, with D hard to call. From germline, CDR1 is SGHVS and CDR2 FNYEAQ. V dropped 2 bases and J dropped 0 bases, with 11 bases sitting between them. The CDR3 totals 15 residues. CDR3: CASSLMDGSSYEQYV. The CDR3 bases are TGTGCCAGCAGCTTAATGGACGGCAGCTCCTACGAGCAGTACGTC.

This clonotype appeared many times. V and J are TRBV4-1 and TRBJ2-3; 8 bases are a match to TRBD1. The CDR3 extends over 15 amino acids. Germline-derived CDR1 and CDR2 are MGHRA and YSYEKL. Losses at the gene ends were 7 bases for V and 3 bases for J; bases not matched to a gene: 9. This CDR3 reads CASKLGNRGTDTQYF. Here the CDR3 DNA reads TGCGCCAGCAAACTCGGGAACAGGGGGACAGATACGCAGTATTTT.

Regarding this clonotype: Relative to the germline gene, one junction end is altered; a read error may explain this. The chain joins TRBV6-5 to TRBJ1-1; tentative D call: TRBD1 (5 bases). The CDR3 runs 15 residues. Germline CDR1 and CDR2: MNHEY and SVGAGI. The CDR3 region is CASSYGTSGNTEVFF. The CDR3, as DNA: TGTGCCAGCAGTTACGGAACATCAGGGAACACTGAAGTTTTCTTT.

This clonotype has at least ten counts. This chain uses TRBV4-2 with TRBJ2-3, with D possibly TRBD1 on 6 matching bases. The CDR3 has 16 amino acids. The V gene's germline CDR1 is LGHNA and CDR2 YNFKEQ. The V end lost 4 bases, the J end lost 0 bases, and 14 bases lay between the germline ends. For the CDR3, the DNA is TGTGCCAGCAGCCGGGAACAGGGAGTTAGCACAGATACGCAGTATTTT. This translates into CASSREQGVSTDTQYF.

This clonotype was found many times. The chain links TRBV29-1 to TRBJ1-2, with D perhaps TRBD1 (6 bases). Germline CDR1 SQVTM, CDR2 ANQGSEA. Deletions cut 4 bases from V and 2 bases from J, with 8 bases between. The CDR3 has 12 residues. CDR3 residues: CSVGGQNYGYTF. The CDR3 region has the DNA TGCAGCGTTGGGGGGCAGAACTATGGCTACACCTTC.

This clonotype appeared many times. The V call is TRBV5-1, the J call TRBJ2-1, with 10 nucleotides matching TRBD2. CDR1 is SGHRS and CDR2 is YFSETQ in the germline V gene. The V and J ends lost 0 bases and 5 bases, in that order; junction bases with no gene match: 11. The CDR3 is made up of 18 amino acids. The CDR3 nucleotides read TGCGCCAGCAGCTTGGTAGCGGGGGGTCCCTTCGGGGACAATGAGCAGTTCTTC. Translation gives CASSLVAGGPFGDNEQFF.

A remark on this clonotype: Being one base from a much bigger clone, this may be a read error. The chain couples TRBV7-3 to TRBJ2-3; D is unclear. V lost 5 bases, J lost 2 bases, and 11 bases lay in between. Germline CDR1 and CDR2: SGHTA and FQGTGA. The CDR3 extends over 14 amino acids. The CDR3 loop is CASSTGSPTDTQYF. Written as DNA, the CDR3 is TGTGCCAGCAGCACTGGGTCTCCCACAGATACGCAGTATTTT.

This clonotype showed up many times. The rearrangement uses TRBV20-1 and TRBJ2-3; 11 bases map to TRBD1. Losses at the gene ends were 1 base for V and 3 bases for J; bases not matched to a gene: 6. Germline CDR1 and CDR2: DFQATT and SNEGSKA (reference sequence). CDR3 length: 16 amino acids. CDR3 DNA: TGCAGTGCTAGAGGGGACAGGGGGTCGAGGACAGATACGCAGTATTTT. This codes for CSARGDRGSRTDTQYF.

This clonotype was counted ten times or more. The chain is built from TRBV5-4 and TRBJ2-5, with D hard to call. Germline CDR1 SGHNT, CDR2 YYREEE (reference sequence). The ends were cut back, 4 bases at V and 3 bases at J, with 13 bases in the middle. CDR3 length: 14 residues. The DNA for the CDR3 is TGTGCCAGCAGCCACCCGGGTAGTAAAGAGACCCAGTACTTC. Protein product: CASSHPGSKETQYF.

This clonotype was observed many times. The genes are TRBV7-8 and TRBJ2-1, with 8 bases identical to TRBD2. This CDR3 is built from 16 residues. From germline, CDR1 is SGHVS and CDR2 FQNEAQ. Trimming removed 1 base from V and 4 bases from J; junction bases left unmatched: 6. DNA of the CDR3: TGTGCCAGCAGCTTAGTGATGGCGGGAGGATACAATGAGCAGTTCTTC. Encoded protein: CASSLVMAGGYNEQFF.

Ten or more counts support this clonotype. The chain employs TRBV18 and TRBJ2-3; TRBD1 matches at 9 bases. This CDR3 is 17 amino acids long. CDR1 is KGHSH, CDR2 LQKENI, per germline. V was pared by 4 bases and J by 4 bases, with 12 bases of the junction left unmatched. CDR3 region: CASSLSPGTGNADTQYF. CDR3 in DNA: TGTGCCAGCTCACTTTCCCCCGGGACAGGGAACGCAGATACGCAGTATTTT.

The table lists this clonotype with many counts. This chain joins TRBV11-2 and TRBJ1-5; D not certain. Germline V CDR1 and CDR2: SGHAT, FQNNGV. The V end was cut by 0 bases, the J end by 2 bases, with 5 bases between. The CDR3 is 14 residues long. The CDR3 loop reads CASSLEGGNQPQHF. DNA for the CDR3: TGTGCCAGCAGCTTAGAGGGCGGCAATCAGCCCCAGCATTTT.

This clonotype was seen a few times. The chain recombines TRBV7-6 with TRBJ1-5; D is undetermined. Germline V gene lookup returns CDR1 SGHVS and CDR2 FNYEAQ. This CDR3 has 14 amino acids. V shed 0 bases and J shed 4 bases, with 7 bases lying between them. CDR3 DNA: TGTGCCAGCAGCTTAGCGGACGGGAATCAGCCCCAGCATTTT. It specifies CASSLADGNQPQHF.

This clonotype came up a few times. The rearrangement links TRBV6-5 to TRBJ2-3, with D possibly TRBD1 on 6 matching bases. Germline assignment: CDR1 MNHEY and CDR2 SVGAGI. Trimming left V 7 bases short and J 1 base short, with 12 bases between. The CDR3 sequence is 14 residues long. The CDR3 nucleotides are TGTGCCAGCAAACAGGGAGTTGGCACAGATACGCAGTATTTT. Amino acids: CASKQGVGTDTQYF.

Ten or more counts support this clonotype. The V and J genes are TRBV20-1 and TRBJ2-3; D possibly uses TRBD1 or TRBD2 (5 bases each). The CDR3 is 14 residues long. V dropped 6 bases and J dropped 4 bases, with 17 bases sitting between them. Germline V lookup: CDR1 DFQATT, CDR2 SNEGSKA (reference sequence). This CDR3 is CSATFSGRPDTQYF. The CDR3 DNA reads as TGCAGTGCAACTTTCTCGGGGCGCCCAGATACGCAGTATTTT.

This clonotype was counted many times. V and J are TRBV21-1 and TRBJ2-7; TRBD1, as called in the table, went unchecked against the DNA. TRBV21-1 is a documented pseudogene. The CDR3 is made up of 17 amino acids. The CDR3 loop reads CASSKDPHRYLGYEQYV. The CDR3 nucleotides are TGTGCCAGCAGCAAAGACCCCCACCGTTACCTCGGCTACGAGCAGTACGTC.